The 14 T cell receptor beta chains below were found in one sample sequenced in a study of blood T cell repertoires in COVID-19. Generated by immunoSEQ multiplex PCR, the TCRdb table keeps only in-frame clones and is missing some. The sample gives under 250,000 clones, over 70% of which show up once; 5.5% is in the top ten. The sequenced material came from peripheral blood. These receptors came from a woman in her seventies with acute or convalescent COVID-19.

This rearrangement joins TRBV29-1 to TRBJ2-3, with D tentatively TRBD2 (6 bases). V lost 3 bases, J lost 4 bases, and 11 bases lay in between. The CDR3 is 13 amino acids. CDR1 and CDR2 (germline): SQVTM, ANQGSEA. CDR3 sequence reads: CSVEFSGADTQYF. CDR3 sequence (DNA): TGCAGCGTTGAGTTTTCGGGAGCAGATACGCAGTATTTT.

The chain recombines TRBV7-9 with TRBJ2-2, with D unresolved. The CDR3 is 13 residues long. Germline CDR1 SEHNR, CDR2 FQNEAQ (reference sequence). The germline V and J ends were trimmed by 2 bases and 3 bases, with 4 bases remaining between them. In DNA form, the CDR3 reads TGTGCCAGCAGCTTAATCTACACCGGGGAGCTGTTTTTT. Translation gives CASSLIYTGELFF.

Note on this clone: Other DNA sequences from this sample encode an identical CDR3 as well. The genes are TRBV11-1 and TRBJ2-4, with no clear D. V dropped 3 bases and J dropped 4 bases, with 7 bases sitting between them. The V gene's germline CDR1 is SGHAT and CDR2 FQDESV (reference sequence). The CDR3 covers 13 residues. CDR3 in amino acids: CASSFNTKNIQYF. As DNA, the CDR3 is TGTGCCAGCAGCTTTAACACGAAAAACATTCAGTACTTC.

The chain employs TRBV7-7 and TRBJ2-2; 10 bases agree with TRBD2. V shed 5 bases, J shed 2 bases, and the junction held 8 bases outside the gene matches. The CDR3 spans 17 residues. Germline V gives CDR1 SSHAT, CDR2 FNYEAQ (reference sequence). CDR3 coding DNA: TGTGCCAGCAGCCCATTGAGCGGGAGGGGTAACACCGGGGAGCTGTTTTTT. Translated: CASSPLSGRGNTGELFF.

Only one count was recorded for this clone. This sequence joins TRBV18 and TRBJ2-7; TRBD2 might be the D (5 bases). Trimming removed 2 bases from V and 2 bases from J, with 10 bases in between. Germline CDR1 and CDR2: KGHSH and LQKENI. The CDR3 extends over 14 amino acids. In DNA form, the CDR3 reads TGTGCCAGCTCACCATATGAGGGTACCTACGAGCAGTACTTC. As protein: CASSPYEGTYEQYF.

This clone has a single count. V usage is TRBV5-1 and J usage is TRBJ1-5, with D maybe TRBD1 (6 bases). CDR1 is SGHRS and CDR2 is YFSETQ in the germline V gene. This CDR3 region has 14 residues. V gave up 1 base and J gave up 6 bases, with 11 bases separating them. This CDR3 reads CASSLTGSGQPQHF. CDR3 bases: TGCGCCAGCAGCTTGACAGGGTCTGGTCAGCCCCAGCATTTT. The full variable domain, in which reference TRBV5-1 and TRBJ1-5 provide the parts outside the CDR3, is KAGVTQTPRYLIKTRGQQVTLSCSPISGHRSVSWYQQTPGQGLQFLFEYFSETQRNKGNFPGRFSGRQFSNSRSEMNVSTLELGDSALYLCASSLTGSGQPQHFGDGTRLSIL.

The chain carries TRBV7-9 and TRBJ1-5; D might be TRBD1 (6 bases). Deletions cut 5 bases from V and 7 bases from J, with 21 bases between. Germline assignment: CDR1 SEHNR and CDR2 FQNEAQ (reference sequence). The CDR3 consists of 16 residues. CDR3 in amino acids: CASSANPGTPNQPQHF. CDR3 coding DNA: TGTGCCAGCAGCGCAAACCCCGGGACACCAAACCAGCCCCAGCATTTT.

This chain connects TRBV3-1 (or the pseudogene TRBV3-2) to TRBJ2-5; D uncertain. V was shortened by 0 bases and J by 0 bases, with 8 bases between the two germline ends. This CDR3 comprises 15 residues. Germline V lookup: CDR1 LGHDT, CDR2 YNNKEL (reference sequence). The CDR3, as DNA: TGTGCCAGCAGCCAAGATCGGCGGAACCAAGAGACCCAGTACTTC. As protein: CASSQDRRNQETQYF.

The chain links TRBV12-3 or TRBV12-4 to TRBJ2-2; D ambiguous. The length of the CDR3 is 11 residues. V was cut by 3 bases and J by 7 bases, with 3 bases left in between. This chain's CDR3 is CASSLRGELFF. The CDR3 region has the DNA TGTGCCAGCAGTTTGCGCGGGGAGCTGTTTTTT.

The V gene is TRBV28, the J gene TRBJ1-2, with TRBD1 as a possible D gene (5 bases). Trimming cost V 8 bases and J 5 bases, with 12 bases left between them. Germline CDR1 is MDHEN and CDR2 is SYDVKM. The CDR3 spans 12 residues. CDR3 sequence: CASRQGEYGYTF. The CDR3 DNA sequence: TGTGCCAGCCGTCAGGGTGAATATGGCTACACCTTC.

The chain employs TRBV9 and TRBJ1-3; the D is unclear. Germline-derived CDR1 and CDR2 are SGDLS and YYNGEE. The CDR3 totals 15 residues. V was clipped by 3 bases and J by 0 bases, with 10 bases between them. For the CDR3, the DNA is TGTGCCAGCAGCGGGGGAGAGGGCTCTGGAAACACCATATATTTT. It codes for CASSGGEGSGNTIYF.

J is TRBJ2-7 and V is TRBV5-4; 9 bases map to TRBD1. Germline V gene data show CDR1 as SGHNT and CDR2 as YYREEE (reference sequence). The CDR3 is 15 residues long. Germline trimming cut 6 bases from V and 4 bases from J; bases unmatched to any gene: 11. As DNA, the CDR3 is TGTGCCAGCACCCCGCGGGACAGGGAAGGGTACGAGCAGTACTTC. Translation gives CASTPRDREGYEQYF.

The chain employs TRBV29-1 and TRBJ2-3, with a possible D match to TRBD1 (7 bases). The length of the CDR3 is 16 residues. Looked up from germline, CDR1 is SQVTM and CDR2 is ANQGSEA. Trimming left V 6 bases short and J 2 bases short, with 21 bases between. The CDR3 protein is CSVPLHAGGITDTQYF. CDR3 sequence (DNA): TGCAGCGTGCCCCTTCATGCAGGGGGGATCACAGATACGCAGTATTTT.

Written as DNA, the CDR3 is TGTGCCAGCAGCCTTACAGGCCTTTACACCTTC. It specifies CASSLTGLYTF. The V gene is TRBV13, the J gene TRBJ1-2, with D tentatively TRBD1 (5 bases). The germline V and J ends were trimmed by 5 bases and 11 bases, with 12 bases remaining between them. This CDR3 comprises 11 residues. Germline loops: CDR1 PRHDT, CDR2 FYEKMQ (reference sequence).